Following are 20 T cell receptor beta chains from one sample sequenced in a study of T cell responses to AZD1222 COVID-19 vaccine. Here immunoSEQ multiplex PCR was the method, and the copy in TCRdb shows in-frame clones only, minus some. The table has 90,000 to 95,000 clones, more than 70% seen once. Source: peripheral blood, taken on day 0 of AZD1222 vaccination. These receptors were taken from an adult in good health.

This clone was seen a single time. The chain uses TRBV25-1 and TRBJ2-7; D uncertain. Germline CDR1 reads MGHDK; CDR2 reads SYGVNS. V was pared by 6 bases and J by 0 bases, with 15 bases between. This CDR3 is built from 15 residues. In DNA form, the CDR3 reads TGTGCCAGCAGCCCCAGGACCATGCGCTCCTACGAGCAGTACTTC. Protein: CASSPRTMRSYEQYF.

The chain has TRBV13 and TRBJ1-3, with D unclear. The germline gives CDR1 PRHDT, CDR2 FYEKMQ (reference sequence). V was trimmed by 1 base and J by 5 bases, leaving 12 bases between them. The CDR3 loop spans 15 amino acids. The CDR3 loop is CASSLVPAGRNTIYF. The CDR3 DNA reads TGTGCCAGCAGCTTAGTCCCGGCTGGGAGAAACACCATATATTTT.

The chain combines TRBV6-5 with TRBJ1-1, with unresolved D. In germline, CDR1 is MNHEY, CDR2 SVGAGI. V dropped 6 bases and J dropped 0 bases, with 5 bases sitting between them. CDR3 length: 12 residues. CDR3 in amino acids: CASRELNTEAFF. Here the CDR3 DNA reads TGTGCCAGCAGAGAGTTGAACACTGAAGCTTTCTTT.

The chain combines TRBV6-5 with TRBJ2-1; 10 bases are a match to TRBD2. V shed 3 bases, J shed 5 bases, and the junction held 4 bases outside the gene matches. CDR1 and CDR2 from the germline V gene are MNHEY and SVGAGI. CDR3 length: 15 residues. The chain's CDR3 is CASSYGLAGDNEQFF. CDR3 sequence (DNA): TGTGCCAGCAGTTATGGGCTAGCGGGGGACAATGAGCAGTTCTTC.

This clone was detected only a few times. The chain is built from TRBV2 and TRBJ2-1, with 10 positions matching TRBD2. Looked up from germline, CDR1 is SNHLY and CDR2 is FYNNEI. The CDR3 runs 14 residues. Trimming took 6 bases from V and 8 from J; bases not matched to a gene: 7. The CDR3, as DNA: TGTGCCAGCAGGGCTAGCGGGGGCAGGGATGAGCAGTTCTTC. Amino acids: CASRASGGRDEQFF.

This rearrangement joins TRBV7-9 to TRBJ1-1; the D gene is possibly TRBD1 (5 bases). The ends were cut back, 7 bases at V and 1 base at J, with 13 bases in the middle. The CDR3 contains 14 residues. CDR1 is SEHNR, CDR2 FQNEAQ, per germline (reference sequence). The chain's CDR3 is CASTIQGGNTEAFF. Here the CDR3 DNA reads TGTGCCAGCACCATCCAGGGCGGGAACACTGAAGCTTTCTTT.

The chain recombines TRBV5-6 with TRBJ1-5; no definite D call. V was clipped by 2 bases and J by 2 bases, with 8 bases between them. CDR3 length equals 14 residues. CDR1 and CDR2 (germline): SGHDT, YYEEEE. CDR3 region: CASSLHSGNQPQHF. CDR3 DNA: TGTGCCAGCAGCTTACACAGCGGCAATCAGCCCCAGCATTTT. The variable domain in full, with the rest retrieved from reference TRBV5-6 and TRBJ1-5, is DAGVTQSPTHLIKTRGQQVTLRCSPKSGHDTVSWYQQALGQGPQFIFQYYEEEERQRGNFPDRFSGHQFPNYSSELNVNALLLGDSALYLCASSLHSGNQPQHFGDGTRLSIL.

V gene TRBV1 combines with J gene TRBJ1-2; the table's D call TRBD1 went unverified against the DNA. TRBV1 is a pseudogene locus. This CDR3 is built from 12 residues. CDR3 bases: TGCACCAGCAACTGGACAGACTATGGCTACACCTTC. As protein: CTSNWTDYGYTF.

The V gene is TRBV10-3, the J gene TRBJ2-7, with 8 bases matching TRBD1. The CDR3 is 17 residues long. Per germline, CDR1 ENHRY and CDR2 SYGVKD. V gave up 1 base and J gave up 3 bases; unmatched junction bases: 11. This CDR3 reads CAISEFRQGSVNYEQYF. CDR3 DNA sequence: TGTGCCATCAGTGAGTTCAGACAGGGGTCGGTGAACTACGAGCAGTACTTC.

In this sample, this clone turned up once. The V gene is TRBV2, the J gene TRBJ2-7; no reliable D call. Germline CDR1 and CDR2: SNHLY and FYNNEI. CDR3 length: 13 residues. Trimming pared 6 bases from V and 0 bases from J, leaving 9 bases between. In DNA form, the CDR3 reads TGTGCCAGCAGGGACGGGTACTCCTACGAGCAGTACTTC. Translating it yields CASRDGYSYEQYF.

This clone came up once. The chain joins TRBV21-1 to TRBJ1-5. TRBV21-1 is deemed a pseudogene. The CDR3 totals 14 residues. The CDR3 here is CASTRGGRNQPQHF. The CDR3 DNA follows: TGTGCCAGCACCCGGGGGGGACGCAATCAGCCCCAGCATTTT.

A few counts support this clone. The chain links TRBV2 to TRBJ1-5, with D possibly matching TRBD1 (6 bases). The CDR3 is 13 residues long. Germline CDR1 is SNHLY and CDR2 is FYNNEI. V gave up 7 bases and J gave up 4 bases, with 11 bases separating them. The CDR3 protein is CASKGQQNQPQHF. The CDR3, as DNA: TGTGCCAGCAAAGGACAGCAGAATCAGCCCCAGCATTTT.

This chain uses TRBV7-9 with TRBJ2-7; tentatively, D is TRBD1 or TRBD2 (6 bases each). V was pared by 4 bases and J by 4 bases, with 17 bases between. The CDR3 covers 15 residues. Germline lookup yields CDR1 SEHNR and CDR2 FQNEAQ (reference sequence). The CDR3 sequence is CASSSSGAQQYEQYF. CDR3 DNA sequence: TGTGCCAGCAGCTCCTCGGGGGCCCAACAATACGAGCAGTACTTC.

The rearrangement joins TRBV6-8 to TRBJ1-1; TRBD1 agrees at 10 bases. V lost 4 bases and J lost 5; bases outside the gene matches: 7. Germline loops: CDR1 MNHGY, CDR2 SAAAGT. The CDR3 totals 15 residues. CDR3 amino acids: CASSCESGQGTEAFF. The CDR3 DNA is TGTGCCAGCAGTTGCGAATCGGGACAGGGGACTGAAGCTTTCTTT.

CDR3 in amino acids: CASSGGTTYEQYF. The CDR3 DNA sequence: TGCGCCAGCAGCGGCGGGACAACCTACGAGCAGTACTTC. J is TRBJ2-7 and V is TRBV5-1, with D perhaps TRBD1 or TRBD2 (6 bases each). V was clipped by 4 bases and J by 2 bases, with 10 bases between them. This CDR3 region has 13 residues. The germline V gene encodes CDR1 SGHRS and CDR2 YFSETQ.

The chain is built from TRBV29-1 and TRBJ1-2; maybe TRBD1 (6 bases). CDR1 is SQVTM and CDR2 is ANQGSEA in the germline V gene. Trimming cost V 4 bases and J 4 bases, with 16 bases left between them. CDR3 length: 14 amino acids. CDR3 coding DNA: TGCAGCGTTGGGGCAGGGGACAACACCTATGGCTACACCTTC. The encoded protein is CSVGAGDNTYGYTF.

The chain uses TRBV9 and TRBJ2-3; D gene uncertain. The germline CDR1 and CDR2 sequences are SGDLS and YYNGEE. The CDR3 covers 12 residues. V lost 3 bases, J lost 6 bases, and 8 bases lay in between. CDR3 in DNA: TGTGCCAGCAGCGAGACTGGGGATACGCAGTATTTT. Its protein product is CASSETGDTQYF.

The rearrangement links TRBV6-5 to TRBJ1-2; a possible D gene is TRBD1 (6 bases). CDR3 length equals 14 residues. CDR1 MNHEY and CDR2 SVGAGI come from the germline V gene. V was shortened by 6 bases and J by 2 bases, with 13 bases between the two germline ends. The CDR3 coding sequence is TGTGCCAGCAGCCAAGGGGACAAGAACTATGGCTACACCTTC. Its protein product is CASSQGDKNYGYTF.

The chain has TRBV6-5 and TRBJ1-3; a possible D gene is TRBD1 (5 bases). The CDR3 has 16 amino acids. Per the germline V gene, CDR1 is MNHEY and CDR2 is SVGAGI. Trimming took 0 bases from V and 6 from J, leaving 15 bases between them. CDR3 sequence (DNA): TGTGCCAGCAGTTACTCCCCCGCCAGAGGGGAAAACACCATATATTTT. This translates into CASSYSPARGENTIYF.

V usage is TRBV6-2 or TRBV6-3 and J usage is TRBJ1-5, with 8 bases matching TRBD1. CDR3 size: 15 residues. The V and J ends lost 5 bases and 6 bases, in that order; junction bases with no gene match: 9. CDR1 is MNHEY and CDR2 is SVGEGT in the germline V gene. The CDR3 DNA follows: TGTGCCAGCAGTGGTGGACAGGGAAACAGTCAGCCCCAGCATTTT. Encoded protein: CASSGGQGNSQPQHF.